The rows below give T cell receptor beta chains drawn from one sample of a study of monozygotic twins with inflammatory bowel disease. With the 5' RACE reads reprocessed, TCRdb shows one record per CDR3 protein and no DNA. This sample's table reports over 100,000 distinct CDR3 sequences. Source material: blood. The receptors originated from a human donor with ulcerative colitis or Crohn's disease, or a healthy co-twin of an affected twin (not recorded which). Each CDR3 is given with its conserved first and last residue.

>TRBV25-1|TRBJ2-1
CASNTLTSAEQFF
>TRBV7-2|TRBJ1-1
CASSRTSKNTEAFF
>TRBV24-1|TRBJ2-7
CATSGDNYEQYF
>TRBV5-1|TRBJ1-5
CASSSGGEHQPQHF
>TRBV30|TRBJ2-5
CAWGLSNQETQYF
>TRBV11-2|TRBJ2-7
CASNGGRAYEQYF
>TRBV25-1|TRBJ2-7
CASMDRLDHGEQYF
>TRBV7-8|TRBJ1-5
CASSLAWDQPQHF
>TRBV6-6|TRBJ1-2
CASTKRPTGGYTF
>TRBV3-1|TRBJ2-7
CASSQGGTGSYEQYF
>TRBV7-2|TRBJ1-6
CASTPAGTANSPLHF
>TRBV27|TRBJ2-3
CASSIIRGSTDTQYF
>TRBV27|TRBJ1-1
CASSLRVPNTEAFF
>TRBV6-6|TRBJ1-2
CASKQRGVNYGYTF
>TRBV19|TRBJ2-5
CASLDRQGPQETQYF
>TRBV10-3|TRBJ1-6
CAIKGEPGYNSPLHF
>TRBV19|TRBJ1-5
CASSIAGDGQPQHF
>TRBV6-1|TRBJ2-3
CASRKGFSTDTQYF
>TRBV12-3/TRBV12-4|TRBJ2-7
CASSLDGVQEQYF
>TRBV7-2|TRBJ2-7
CASTLIAGYYEQYF
>TRBV5-1|TRBJ1-1
CASSLAVKTGVEAFF
>TRBV7-8|TRBJ2-1
CASSGGPGDKYNEQFF
>TRBV7-8|TRBJ2-5
CASSLSGEETQYF
>TRBV13|TRBJ2-3
CASSSTAGPSTDTQYF
>TRBV5-6|TRBJ2-7
CASSLGTYLYEQYF
>TRBV20-1|TRBJ2-3
CTRRADLSTDTQYF
>TRBV4-3|TRBJ1-4
CASSQDGTVIEKLFF
>TRBV19|TRBJ1-2
CASSMTGSAHTF
>TRBV5-1|TRBJ1-1
CASSEEALNTEAFF
>TRBV7-8|TRBJ2-7
CASSPQGAHEQYF
>TRBV5-1|TRBJ1-2
CASSLGGGVNYGYTF
>TRBV7-3|TRBJ2-3
CASSLMPSTDTQYF
>TRBV11-2|TRBJ1-5
CASSPTEGSPQHF
>TRBV12-3/TRBV12-4|TRBJ2-7
CASSLGGPSGYEQYF
>TRBV12-5|TRBJ2-1
CASGFNPGGSYNEQFF
>TRBV7-2|TRBJ2-3
CASSLAGVVSTDTQYF
>TRBV7-2|TRBJ1-4
CASSSGGGRRKLFF
>TRBV19|TRBJ2-1
CASRTTSAGNEQFF
>TRBV7-7|TRBJ2-5
CASSFRLDRRKETQYF
>TRBV7-3|TRBJ2-5
CASSLSPGGETQYF
>TRBV15|TRBJ2-3
CATSRDLKGSINTQYF
>TRBV5-1|TRBJ2-1
CASSLSQRGVHEQFF
>TRBV7-2|TRBJ2-7
CASSPGLAESSYEQYF
>TRBV28|TRBJ1-1
CASSASGGVVTEAFF
>TRBV5-1|TRBJ1-1
CASRSTGQGLPNTEAFF
>TRBV27|TRBJ1-2
CASSSTLSNFYGYTF
>TRBV7-9|TRBJ2-1
CASSPPPGTSVNNEQFF
>TRBV20-1|TRBJ2-5
CSASKVAGVGETQYF
>TRBV28|TRBJ2-2
CASKTLRGTGGATGELFF
>TRBV7-9|TRBJ2-5
CASSQPGQGQETQYF
>TRBV5-1|TRBJ2-5
CASSFGGGVKAEETQYF
>TRBV7-2|TRBJ2-1
CASSSAGPSSYNEQFF
>TRBV7-2|TRBJ2-7
CASSSSRYEQYF
>TRBV18|TRBJ2-5
CASSTGAEETQYF